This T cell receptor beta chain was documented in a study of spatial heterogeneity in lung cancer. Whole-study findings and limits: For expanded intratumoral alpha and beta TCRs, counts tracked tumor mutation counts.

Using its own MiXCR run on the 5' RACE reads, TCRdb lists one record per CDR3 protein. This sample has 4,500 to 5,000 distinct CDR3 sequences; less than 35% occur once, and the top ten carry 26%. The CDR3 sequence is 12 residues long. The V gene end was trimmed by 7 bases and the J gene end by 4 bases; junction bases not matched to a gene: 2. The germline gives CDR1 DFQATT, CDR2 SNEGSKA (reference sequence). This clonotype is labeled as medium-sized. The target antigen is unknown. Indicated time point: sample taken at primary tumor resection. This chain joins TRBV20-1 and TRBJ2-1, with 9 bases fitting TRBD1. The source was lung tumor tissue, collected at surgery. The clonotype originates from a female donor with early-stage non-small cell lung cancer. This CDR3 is CSVGQGYNEQFF. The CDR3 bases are TGCAGTGTGGGACAGGGATACAATGAGCAGTTCTTC.